The following is a T cell receptor beta chain sequence with its context. Its antigen is undetermined. Other DNA sequences in this sample translate to the same CDR3. The sample belongs to a study of cytomegalovirus exposure and HLA in healthy donors. Study results and limitations: Immune exposure information available was restricted to CMV serostatus. From TCR beta sequences, most subjects' HLA-A and HLA-B alleles were reportedly predicted accurately.

PCR involved 60 Vbeta and 13 Jbeta primers. The table came from immunoSEQ multiplex PCR; TCRdb's copy has only in-frame clones and leaves some out. This sample contains roughly 78,000 clones. The trim removed 0 bases at V and 7 bases at J, leaving 7 bases unmatched. CDR1 SGDLS and CDR2 YYNGEE come from the germline V gene. The length of the CDR3 is 15 residues. The sequence was collected from a boy aged 5-17 years in good health and CMV-seronegative. What was sequenced was PBMCs. The gene calls are TRBV9 and TRBJ2-7; TRBD2 matches 10 bases. The CDR3 DNA reads TGTGCCAGCAGCGTAGGTCCCAGCGGGAGGGGTGAGCAGTACTTC. It is translated as CASSVGPSGRGEQYF.